Following are 10 T cell receptor beta chains from one sample sequenced in a study of blood T cell repertoires in COVID-19. Generated by immunoSEQ multiplex PCR, the TCRdb table keeps only in-frame clones and is missing some. The data contain approximately 46,000 clones, roughly 86% of them singletons. Sequenced sample: peripheral blood. Source of these receptors: a human donor in a cohort sampled during active COVID-19.

The chain couples TRBV5-1 to TRBJ1-1; 8 nucleotides align to TRBD1. Germline V gene lookup returns CDR1 SGHRS and CDR2 YFSETQ. With V trimmed by 4 bases and J by 5 bases, 10 bases remained unmatched. The length of the CDR3 is 15 residues. The CDR3 bases are TGCGCCAGCAGCAAGGACAGGGTTAGTGTTACTGAAGCTTTCTTT. Its translation is CASSKDRVSVTEAFF. Supplemented by reference TRBV5-1 and TRBJ1-1, the full variable domain reads KAGVTQTPRYLIKTRGQQVTLSCSPISGHRSVSWYQQTPGQGLQFLFEYFSETQRNKGNFPGRFSGRQFSNSRSEMNVSTLELGDSALYLCASSKDRVSVTEAFFGQGTRLTVV.

V gene TRBV7-9 combines with J gene TRBJ2-3; tentative D call: TRBD2 (6 bases). The germline V gene encodes CDR1 SEHNR and CDR2 FQNEAQ (reference sequence). The CDR3 has 14 residues. Trimming took off 3 bases at V and 5 bases at J, with 12 bases between the two ends. In DNA form, the CDR3 reads TGTGCCAGCAGCTTCTTACGGGAGATAGATACGCAGTATTTT. Amino acid sequence: CASSFLREIDTQYF.

The V and J genes are TRBV7-2 and TRBJ2-3; possibly TRBD1 for D (6 bases). The CDR3 is made up of 15 amino acids. V lost 2 bases, J lost 4 bases, and 13 bases lay in between. The germline gives CDR1 SGHTA, CDR2 FQGNSA. Here the CDR3 DNA reads TGTGCCAGCAGCTTAACGGACAGAGGCGCAGATACGCAGTATTTT. Amino acids: CASSLTDRGADTQYF.

V usage is TRBV5-8 and J usage is TRBJ1-1; D remains ambiguous. Germline CDR1 and CDR2: SGHTS and YDEGEE. V was pared by 8 bases and J by 0 bases, with 11 bases between. This CDR3 contains 13 residues. The CDR3 DNA follows: TGTGCCAGTACTTCACAGTTGAACACTGAAGCTTTCTTT. It is translated as CASTSQLNTEAFF. The whole variable domain, filled in from reference TRBV5-8 and TRBJ1-1, reads EAGVTQSPTHLIKTRGQQATLRCSPISGHTSVYWYQQALGLGLQFLLWYDEGEERNRGNFPPRFSGRQFPNYSSELNVNALELEDSALYLCASTSQLNTEAFFGQGTRLTVV.

The V gene is TRBV6-5, the J gene TRBJ2-7, with 10 bases matching TRBD1. The CDR3 is 15 residues long. Germline values: CDR1 MNHEY, CDR2 SVGAGI. V was clipped by 2 bases and J by 3 bases; unmatched bases: 4. CDR3 protein: CASSYGRDRGYEQYF. In nucleotides, the CDR3 is TGTGCCAGCAGTTACGGTCGGGACAGGGGCTACGAGCAGTACTTC.

This clone was observed once. The V gene is TRBV5-1, the J gene TRBJ2-7; 12 bases are a match to TRBD2. In germline, CDR1 is SGHRS, CDR2 YFSETQ. The CDR3 runs 14 residues. After removal of 4 bases from V and 3 bases from J, the junction contained 2 bases not matched to a gene. DNA for the CDR3: TGCGCCAGCAGCGCGACTAGCGGGAGCTACGAGCAGTACTTC. Residues: CASSATSGSYEQYF.

The rearrangement uses TRBV30 and TRBJ1-1, with 9 positions matching TRBD1. Trimming cost V 4 bases and J 1 base; bases outside gene matches: 1. There are 13 residues in the CDR3. The germline gives CDR1 GTSNPN, CDR2 SVGIG (reference sequence). The CDR3: CAWKTGGNTEAFF. As DNA, the CDR3 is TGTGCCTGGAAGACAGGGGGGAACACTGAAGCTTTCTTT.

The V call is TRBV7-3, the J call TRBJ2-1; 7 bases line up with TRBD2. CDR1 SGHTA and CDR2 FQGTGA come from the germline V gene. After removal of 5 bases from V and 0 bases from J, the junction contained 4 bases not matched to a gene. The CDR3 contains 15 residues. The CDR3 nucleotides are TGTGCCAGCAGCGCGGGGGTTGGCTCCTACAATGAGCAGTTCTTC. It codes for CASSAGVGSYNEQFF.

The chain employs TRBV18 and TRBJ2-7; D possibly corresponds to TRBD1 (5 bases). The CDR3 is 16 residues long. V was cut by 0 bases and J by 7 bases, with 19 bases left in between. CDR1 and CDR2 from the germline V gene are KGHSH and LQKENI. The CDR3 reads CASSPPDSLPTGEQYF. The CDR3 DNA is TGTGCCAGCTCACCACCCGACAGTTTACCTACTGGAGAGCAGTACTTC.

J is TRBJ1-3 and V is TRBV7-9, with 9 positions matching TRBD1. Unmatched junction bases numbered 8, after V lost 5 bases and J lost 3 bases. The length of the CDR3 is 16 residues. The germline CDR1 and CDR2 sequences are SEHNR and FQNEAQ (reference sequence). The CDR3 loop is CASSPSGTGIGNTIYF. In DNA, the CDR3 is TGTGCCAGCAGCCCGTCCGGGACAGGGATTGGAAACACCATATATTTT.